Below, 32 T cell receptor beta chains from the same sample are listed, as sequenced in a study of siplizumab effects on memory and regulatory T cells. Generated by immunoSEQ multiplex PCR, the TCRdb table keeps only in-frame clones and is missing some. The sample lists fewer than 100,000 clones, more than 85% occurring once. The sample consisted of CD8+ T cells sorted from blood. These receptor sequences come from a human donor in good health.

The chain combines TRBV6-6 with TRBJ2-7; D call uncertain. Germline V gene sequence: CDR1 MNHNY, CDR2 SVGAGI (reference sequence). CDR3 length: 14 amino acids. V dropped 7 bases and J dropped 2 bases, with 15 bases sitting between them. CDR3 sequence reads: CASTYLDGPYEQYF. The CDR3 nucleotides are TGTGCCAGCACATACCTTGACGGGCCCTACGAGCAGTACTTC.

J is TRBJ2-3 and V is TRBV7-8; 13 positions agree with TRBD2. Trimming at V came to 1 base and at J to 6 bases, leaving 4 bases not matched to a gene. Germline V CDR1 and CDR2: SGHVS, FQNEAQ. CDR3 length: 16 amino acids. The CDR3 sequence is CASSLVGLAGRDTQYF. DNA for the CDR3: TGTGCCAGCAGCTTAGTGGGACTAGCGGGACGGGATACGCAGTATTTT.

The chain uses TRBV6-1 and TRBJ2-5; no clear D. Trimming removed 2 bases from V and 2 bases from J, with 15 bases in between. CDR1 and CDR2 (germline): MNHNS, SASEGT. The CDR3 consists of 16 residues. The CDR3 DNA reads as TGTGCCAGCAGTGAAAGCACTGGTCCATCTCAAGAGACCCAGTACTTC. It translates to CASSESTGPSQETQYF.

V usage is TRBV28 and J usage is TRBJ2-2; D may correspond to TRBD1 or TRBD2 (6 bases each). This CDR3 has 15 residues. Germline V gene sequence: CDR1 MDHEN, CDR2 SYDVKM. The V and J ends lost 3 bases and 4 bases respectively, with 12 bases between them. The CDR3 spells CASSFRGTLTGELFF. In DNA form, the CDR3 reads TGTGCCAGCAGTTTCCGCGGGACACTCACCGGGGAGCTGTTTTTT.

This clone showed up just once. The genes are TRBV19 and TRBJ2-2; 11 positions match TRBD2. The CDR3 extends over 15 amino acids. Germline V gene lookup returns CDR1 LNHDA and CDR2 SQIVND (reference sequence). The ends lost 5 bases at V and 7 bases at J; junction bases unmatched: 6. The CDR3 DNA reads TGTGCCAGTAGTGCTAGCGGGAGGCAGAGCGGGGAGCTGTTTTTT. It translates to CASSASGRQSGELFF.

The rearrangement links TRBV19 to TRBJ1-1, with a possible D match to TRBD1 (5 bases). CDR3 size: 13 residues. Trimming left V 1 base short and J 6 bases short, with 9 bases between. Germline V CDR1 and CDR2: LNHDA, SQIVND (reference sequence). The CDR3 DNA reads as TGTGCCAGTAGTATAGGCGGGGCCCCTGAAGCTTTCTTT. This codes for CASSIGGAPEAFF.

The rearrangement joins TRBV5-1 to TRBJ1-1; weak D call: TRBD1 (5 bases). V was cut by 4 bases and J by 1 base, with 17 bases left in between. The CDR3 totals 16 residues. Germline V lookup: CDR1 SGHRS, CDR2 YFSETQ. The CDR3 region has the DNA TGCGCCAGCAGCCTCCAGACAGCCGGCCCGAACACTGAAGCTTTCTTT. It encodes CASSLQTAGPNTEAFF.

Concerning this clone itself: The junction does not match germline at one end; this may be a read error. The rearrangement joins TRBV7-9 to TRBJ1-1; 8 bases are shared with TRBD1. The CDR3 consists of 13 residues. The germline V gene has CDR1 SEHNR and CDR2 FQNEAQ (reference sequence). CDR3 nucleotide sequence: TGTGCCAGCAGCTTAGTTAGTGACAGGGGAGACCTCTTT. Protein: CASSLVSDRGDLF.

The rearrangement joins TRBV21-1 to TRBJ1-4; the table calls TRBD1, which could not be checked here. TRBV21-1 represents a pseudogene. CDR3 length: 16 amino acids. CDR3 sequence (DNA): TGTGCCAGCAGCAAAGAGGGGAAGACCCCTAATGAAAAACTGTTTTTT. Its protein is CASSKEGKTPNEKLFF.

V usage is TRBV9 and J usage is TRBJ2-1; D unresolved. The CDR3 covers 15 residues. V shed 3 bases and J shed 7 bases, with 17 bases lying between them. Germline loops: CDR1 SGDLS, CDR2 YYNGEE. In DNA form, the CDR3 reads TGTGCCAGCAGCGAACGAGGAGATATTTGGAATGAGCAGTTCTTC. Translating gives CASSERGDIWNEQFF.

V gene TRBV27 combines with J gene TRBJ2-3; D possibly corresponds to TRBD2 (6 bases). CDR1 and CDR2 from the germline V gene are MNHEY and SMNVEV (reference sequence). V lost 2 bases and J 1 base, leaving 7 bases between the germline ends. This CDR3 contains 14 residues. The CDR3 region has the DNA TGTGCCAGCAGTTTAGCGGGACGCACAGATACGCAGTATTTT. Its protein product is CASSLAGRTDTQYF.

The gene calls are TRBV28 and TRBJ2-7; possible D gene TRBD2, 6 bases. This CDR3 is built from 11 residues. Germline assignment: CDR1 MDHEN and CDR2 SYDVKM. Trimming left V 7 bases short and J 10 bases short, with 14 bases between. The CDR3 spells CASTNGGAQYF. The CDR3 DNA reads as TGTGCCAGCACCAACGGCGGGGCACAGTACTTC.

The gene calls are TRBV7-4 and TRBJ1-2, with TRBD1 as a possible D gene (5 bases). The germline V and J ends were trimmed by 5 bases and 6 bases, with 16 bases remaining between them. The CDR3 has 14 amino acids. The germline CDR1 and CDR2 sequences are SGHVT and SQSDAQ. The DNA of the CDR3 is TGTGCCAGCAGCATAGGAGCAGGGCTCGATGGCTACACCTTC. Protein product: CASSIGAGLDGYTF.

Note on this clone: The same CDR3 arises from other DNA sequences in this sample as well. The chain has TRBV27 and TRBJ2-3; perhaps TRBD1 as D (5 bases). The ends were cut back, 3 bases at V and 3 bases at J, with 10 bases in the middle. The CDR3 covers 14 residues. Germline V gives CDR1 MNHEY, CDR2 SMNVEV (reference sequence). CDR3 nucleotide sequence: TGTGCCAGCAGTTTGTATCAGGGAACAGATACGCAGTATTTT. Translation: CASSLYQGTDTQYF.

The chain combines TRBV7-3 with TRBJ2-1; D is unresolved. There are 12 residues in the CDR3. Germline CDR1 and CDR2: SGHTA and FQGTGA. The V and J ends lost 4 bases and 10 bases respectively, with 11 bases between them. The CDR3 DNA reads TGTGCCAGCAGCTCCCCCGTCGGGGAGCAGTTCTTC. As protein: CASSSPVGEQFF.

CDR3 amino acids: CATSREATNTGELFF. The CDR3 DNA sequence: TGTGCCACCAGCAGAGAAGCCACGAACACCGGGGAGCTGTTTTTT. The V call is TRBV15, the J call TRBJ2-2, with D unresolved. The V and J ends lost 0 bases and 0 bases respectively, with 5 bases between them. From germline, CDR1 is LNHNV and CDR2 YYDKDF (reference sequence). This CDR3 has 15 amino acids.

V and J are TRBV7-9 and TRBJ2-2, with 9 bases matching TRBD2. CDR1 SEHNR and CDR2 FQNEAQ come from the germline V gene (reference sequence). CDR3 length equals 14 residues. J gave up 5 bases and V 5 bases, and 3 bases lay outside the gene matches. CDR3 sequence reads: CASSQRGETGELFF. The CDR3 nucleotides read TGTGCCAGCAGCCAGCGGGGGGAGACCGGGGAGCTGTTTTTT.

The rearrangement joins TRBV5-6 to TRBJ2-3; 10 positions match TRBD2. After removal of 3 bases from V and 5 bases from J, the junction contained 6 bases not matched to a gene. Germline V gene lookup returns CDR1 SGHDT and CDR2 YYEEEE. The CDR3 length is 15 residues. The CDR3 reads CASSSLAGVGDTQYF. CDR3 coding DNA: TGTGCCAGCAGCTCCCTAGCGGGAGTGGGAGATACGCAGTATTTT.

V usage is TRBV7-9 and J usage is TRBJ2-5; 13 bases align to TRBD2. The J call is in doubt because the DNA end fits TRBJ2-7 better. Germline-derived CDR1 and CDR2 are SEHNR and FQNEAQ (reference sequence). The CDR3 length is 15 residues. For the CDR3, the DNA is TGTGCCAGCAGCTCCACTAGCGGGAGGGACTACGAGCAGTACTTC. Its translation: CASSSTSGRDYEQYF.

This chain links TRBV29-1 with TRBJ2-5, with D possibly being TRBD1 (6 bases). The CDR3 is made up of 15 amino acids. Germline CDR1 and CDR2: SQVTM and ANQGSEA. Trimming pared 2 bases from V and 4 bases from J, leaving 17 bases between. The CDR3 loop is CSVELVGNRAETQYF. Here the CDR3 DNA reads TGCAGCGTTGAATTGGTAGGGAACAGGGCAGAGACCCAGTACTTC.

On this clone: This sample includes further DNA sequences coding for the same CDR3. This chain uses TRBV27 with TRBJ2-7, with D perhaps TRBD2 (5 bases). Germline V gene data show CDR1 as MNHEY and CDR2 as SMNVEV (reference sequence). The CDR3 consists of 14 residues. V gave up 6 bases and J gave up 0 bases, with 12 bases separating them. CDR3 in amino acids: CASSFGVNSYEQYF. CDR3 coding DNA: TGTGCCAGCAGCTTCGGGGTGAACTCCTACGAGCAGTACTTC.

V gene TRBV23-1 combines with J gene TRBJ1-5; 7 positions match TRBD1. TRBV23-1 is noted as an ORF with a role that remains uncertain. The V segment lost 1 base and the J segment 7 bases; nucleotides outside the gene matches: 4. The CDR3 runs 14 residues. CDR3 loop: CASSQFTGEQPQHF. For the CDR3, the DNA is TGCGCCAGCAGTCAATTTACAGGGGAACAGCCCCAGCATTTT.

The V gene is TRBV7-6, the J gene TRBJ2-7; D might be TRBD2 (5 bases). Germline lookup yields CDR1 SGHVS and CDR2 FNYEAQ. This CDR3 comprises 15 residues. Trimming took off 4 bases at V and 4 bases at J, with 17 bases between the two ends. This chain's CDR3 is CASSSGPASGYEQYF. CDR3 DNA sequence: TGTGCCAGCAGCTCAGGACCTGCGTCGGGGTACGAGCAGTACTTC.

The V call is TRBV27, the J call TRBJ2-1; 7 bases map to TRBD2. The CDR3 runs to 16 residues. The junction had 2 bases not matched to a gene; V was cut back by 0 bases and J by 0 bases. The V gene's germline CDR1 is MNHEY and CDR2 SMNVEV (reference sequence). As DNA, the CDR3 is TGTGCCAGCAGTTTATCTGGCGGGAGCTCCTACAATGAGCAGTTCTTC. Amino acids: CASSLSGGSSYNEQFF.

The CDR3, as DNA: TGTGCCAGCAGCCCCGAGGTGTGGCGGGAGGGTACCACCGGGGAGCTGTTTTTT. As protein: CASSPEVWREGTTGELFF. J is TRBJ1-3 and V is TRBV13; 9 bases align to TRBD2. Near its end, the DNA agrees better with TRBJ2-2, so the J call may be wrong. This CDR3 has 18 residues. Germline V gene lookup returns CDR1 PRHDT and CDR2 FYEKMQ (reference sequence).

V usage is TRBV28 and J usage is TRBJ2-2, with D unclear. V was pared by 7 bases and J by 0 bases, with 12 bases between. CDR1 MDHEN and CDR2 SYDVKM come from the germline V gene. The CDR3 totals 15 residues. This CDR3 is CASTSPASNTGELFF. The CDR3 DNA follows: TGTGCCAGCACCTCGCCAGCTTCGAACACCGGGGAGCTGTTTTTT.

Remarks on this clone: The sample has other DNA sequences that encode this CDR3 too. This rearrangement joins TRBV9 to TRBJ2-7; D ambiguous. This CDR3 spans 15 amino acids. Trimming pared 0 bases from V and 0 bases from J, leaving 10 bases between. From germline, CDR1 is SGDLS and CDR2 YYNGEE. CDR3 nucleotide sequence: TGTGCCAGCAGCGTAGGGTGGGGTAGCTCCTACGAGCAGTACTTC. Encoded protein: CASSVGWGSSYEQYF. The complete variable domain, with remaining parts taken from reference TRBV9 and TRBJ2-7, reads DSGVTQTPKHLITATGQRVTLRCSPRSGDLSVYWYQQSLDQGLQFLIQYYNGEERAKGNILERFSAQQFPDLHSELNLSSLELGDSALYFCASSVGWGSSYEQYFGPGTRLTVT.

V is TRBV19 and J is TRBJ1-4; D is perhaps TRBD1 (5 bases). V was shortened by 3 bases and J by 0 bases, with 11 bases between the two germline ends. The CDR3 length is 16 residues. Germline CDR1 LNHDA, CDR2 SQIVND (reference sequence). For the CDR3, the DNA is TGTGCCAGTAGTATCTGGTCCAGGGCAACTAATGAAAAACTGTTTTTT. It translates to CASSIWSRATNEKLFF.

This rearrangement joins TRBV6-6 to TRBJ2-1; unclear D gene. The CDR3 spans 12 residues. Trimming took off 8 bases at V and 3 bases at J, with 8 bases between the two ends. Germline V gene sequence: CDR1 MNHNY, CDR2 SVGAGI (reference sequence). CDR3 sequence reads: CASFLFYNEQFF. The CDR3, as DNA: TGTGCCAGCTTTTTATTCTACAATGAGCAGTTCTTC.

The V and J genes are TRBV5-1 and TRBJ2-1; D may match TRBD1 or TRBD2 (5 bases each). The germline V gene has CDR1 SGHRS and CDR2 YFSETQ. The CDR3 length is 11 residues. Between the trimmed V and J ends, which lost 6 bases and 6 bases, there was a span of 7 bases. CDR3 sequence (DNA): TGCGCCAGCACGGGACCCAATGAGCAGTTCTTC. Translated, it gives CASTGPNEQFF.

This chain connects TRBV19 to TRBJ2-3; the D gene is possibly TRBD2 (6 bases). The germline V gene encodes CDR1 LNHDA and CDR2 SQIVND (reference sequence). Deletions cut 0 bases from V and 5 bases from J, with 12 bases between. This CDR3 spans 15 amino acids. Here the CDR3 DNA reads TGTGCCAGTAGTATAGAAACGGGGGTCGTAGATACGCAGTATTTT. This codes for CASSIETGVVDTQYF.

The J gene is TRBJ1-4, the V gene TRBV11-2; tentative D call: TRBD1 (5 bases). The CDR3 sequence is 14 residues long. With 3 bases removed from V and 0 bases from J, the gap between germline ends came to 5 bases. In germline, CDR1 is SGHAT, CDR2 FQNNGV. CDR3 in DNA: TGTGCCAGCAGCTTCAGGGCAACTAATGAAAAACTGTTTTTT. Its translation: CASSFRATNEKLFF.